This TCR beta chain came from a study of cytomegalovirus exposure and HLA in healthy donors. The PCR contained 60 Vbeta and 13 Jbeta primers. TCRdb keeps only in-frame clones here, not all; method: immunoSEQ multiplex PCR. The sample comprises approximately 140,000 clones, 75% to 90% of which are singletons, and around 3.6% rests with the top ten. V shed 6 bases and J 0 bases; nucleotides not matched to a gene: 14. The CDR3 has 17 amino acids. The V gene's germline CDR1 is SGHDT and CDR2 YYEEEE. What was sequenced was PBMCs. The source is a woman aged 40 to 55 in good health and CMV-seronegative. The chain recombines TRBV5-6 with TRBJ2-7, with 8 positions matching TRBD1. This chain's CDR3 is CASTAAVRTGLSYEQYF. The CDR3 DNA sequence: TGTGCCAGCACCGCGGCCGTGAGGACAGGGCTCTCCTACGAGCAGTACTTC.